The 28 T cell receptor beta chains in this list originate from one sample, sequenced in a study of T cells in Graves' hyperthyroidism and ophthalmopathy. Amplification targeted TCR beta CDR3 regions from RNA transcripts. The TCR CDR3 was amplified in a first-round RT-PCR using the HTBI primer set. TCRdb independently ran MiXCR on the multiplex PCR reads; one entry per CDR3 protein. Among 730,000 or so distinct CDR3 sequences, under 20% were seen once, and the ten largest hold 15% to 20%. The sequenced material came from blood. The receptor source for this set is a woman between 50 and 59 years old with Graves' hyperthyroidism that later progressed to Graves' ophthalmopathy.

This clonotype was counted at least ten times. The chain joins TRBV6-1 to TRBJ2-3, with 12 bases that match TRBD1. Germline V gene lookup returns CDR1 MNHNS and CDR2 SASEGT. This CDR3 is 17 amino acids long. V was pared by 4 bases and J by 6 bases, with 11 bases of the junction left unmatched. The CDR3 DNA reads as TGTGCCAGCAGTGTCGGCCTGGGGACAGGGGGCTTCGATACGCAGTATTTT. Translating it yields CASSVGLGTGGFDTQYF.

This chain joins TRBV27 and TRBJ2-3; no definite D call. The CDR3 loop spans 14 amino acids. The germline V and J ends were trimmed by 6 bases and 4 bases, with 14 bases remaining between them. CDR1 MNHEY and CDR2 SMNVEV come from the germline V gene (reference sequence). In DNA, the CDR3 is TGTGCCAGCAGATACGGTCGAGTAGCAGATACGCAGTATTTT. It specifies CASRYGRVADTQYF.

This clonotype has only a few counts. The chain employs TRBV4-1 and TRBJ2-1; 7 bases align to TRBD1. V was pared by 4 bases and J by 4 bases, with 10 bases of the junction left unmatched. The CDR3 has 16 residues. Per the germline V gene, CDR1 is MGHRA and CDR2 is YSYEKL. The CDR3 sequence is CASSPKTGMVYNEQFF. The CDR3 DNA reads TGCGCCAGCAGCCCAAAGACAGGGATGGTATACAATGAGCAGTTCTTC.

The chain joins TRBV29-1 to TRBJ2-7; unclear D gene. Germline CDR1 reads SQVTM; CDR2 reads ANQGSEA. Deletions cut 4 bases from V and 3 bases from J, with 10 bases between. The CDR3 totals 12 residues. This chain's CDR3 is CSVVSGIYEQYF. DNA for the CDR3: TGCAGCGTTGTTTCGGGCATCTACGAGCAGTACTTC.

This chain connects TRBV6-6 to TRBJ1-2; 10 bases align to TRBD1. The V segment lost 2 bases and the J segment 8 bases; nucleotides outside the gene matches: 8. This CDR3 region has 15 residues. Germline V gene data show CDR1 as MNHNY and CDR2 as SVGAGI (reference sequence). The CDR3 loop is CASSYGTGDGKGYTF. The DNA for the CDR3 is TGTGCCAGCAGTTACGGGACAGGGGATGGAAAAGGCTACACCTTC.

This clonotype was seen many times. The CDR3 protein is CATSREAGGMDTQYF. The CDR3 DNA sequence: TGTGCCACCAGCAGAGAAGCGGGGGGAATGGATACGCAGTATTTT. This sequence joins TRBV15 and TRBJ2-3, with 9 bases aligning to TRBD2. Germline values: CDR1 LNHNV, CDR2 YYDKDF (reference sequence). J lost 6 bases, V lost 0 bases, and 4 bases had no gene match. This CDR3 has 15 amino acids.

In this sample, this clonotype turned up many times. V is TRBV9 and J is TRBJ2-7; perhaps TRBD2 as D (6 bases). The CDR3 loop spans 16 amino acids. Germline CDR1 is SGDLS and CDR2 is YYNGEE. V shed 2 bases and J shed 0 bases, with 15 bases lying between them. CDR3 sequence (DNA): TGTGCCAGCAGCGTGGGGGGTTTTGTACCCTCCTACGAGCAGTACTTC. Its translation: CASSVGGFVPSYEQYF.

This clonotype was seen many times. V is TRBV11-3 and J is TRBJ2-1, with D possibly matching TRBD2 (6 bases). The V and J ends lost 0 bases and 8 bases respectively, with 8 bases between them. The CDR3 runs to 13 residues. Germline V gene sequence: CDR1 SGHNT, CDR2 YENEEA. In DNA, the CDR3 is TGTGCCAGCAGCTTAGAGGAGGGCGATGAGCAGTTCTTC. It yields the protein CASSLEEGDEQFF.

This clonotype was found many times. The chain combines TRBV2 with TRBJ2-7, with 9 bases identical to TRBD2. CDR1 and CDR2 (germline): SNHLY, FYNNEI. The CDR3 is made up of 17 amino acids. V dropped 4 bases and J dropped 4; count of bases not matched to a gene: 14. CDR3 sequence: CASSALTREGLRYEQYF. The CDR3 DNA follows: TGTGCCAGCAGTGCCCTAACGCGGGAGGGCCTCCGTTACGAGCAGTACTTC.

V gene TRBV6-1 combines with J gene TRBJ1-2; TRBD1 might be the D (5 bases). Trimming removed 8 bases at V and 7 bases at J, with 17 bases between. This CDR3 has 13 amino acids. The germline CDR1 and CDR2 sequences are MNHNS and SASEGT. The CDR3 spells CASATSGQGGYTF. CDR3 bases: TGTGCCAGCGCTACGTCGGGGCAGGGTGGCTACACCTTC.

The table lists this clonotype with many counts. This chain connects TRBV30 to TRBJ2-5; TRBD2 is a possible D gene (6 bases). Deletions cut 2 bases from V and 1 base from J, with 11 bases between. This CDR3 contains 14 residues. CDR1 and CDR2 from the germline V gene are GTSNPN and SVGIG (reference sequence). The CDR3 sequence: CAWSTRLVQETQYF. In DNA form, the CDR3 reads TGTGCCTGGAGTACAAGACTAGTCCAAGAGACCCAGTACTTC.

This clonotype has more than one count but fewer than ten. V gene TRBV12-3 or TRBV12-4 combines with J gene TRBJ2-1; D ambiguous. V lost 6 bases, J lost 9 bases, and 12 bases lay in between. This CDR3 spans 12 amino acids. CDR3 sequence reads: CASSPLVGEQFF. Written as DNA, the CDR3 is TGTGCCAGCAGCCCCCTAGTTGGTGAGCAGTTCTTC.

J is TRBJ1-1 and V is TRBV12-5; 7 positions match TRBD1. The V gene end was trimmed by 1 base and the J gene end by 0 bases; junction bases not matched to a gene: 5. This CDR3 comprises 16 residues. In germline, CDR1 is LGHNT, CDR2 FRNRAP. For the CDR3, the DNA is TGTGCTAGTGGTTTGGGCTCCCAGGGGGTGAACACTGAAGCTTTCTTT. This codes for CASGLGSQGVNTEAFF.

The CDR3 sequence: CASSVASSTNYGYTF. The CDR3, as DNA: TGTGCCAGCAGCGTGGCGAGCAGCACTAACTATGGCTACACCTTC. This sequence joins TRBV9 and TRBJ1-2; D is undetermined. Trimming left V 2 bases short and J 0 bases short, with 11 bases between. The CDR3 spans 15 residues. CDR1 and CDR2 (germline): SGDLS, YYNGEE. Full variable domain (rest looked up from reference TRBV9 and TRBJ1-2): DSGVTQTPKHLITATGQRVTLRCSPRSGDLSVYWYQQSLDQGLQFLIQYYNGEERAKGNILERFSAQQFPDLHSELNLSSLELGDSALYFCASSVASSTNYGYTFGSGTRLTVV.

Points on this clonotype: This clone may be a read error of a much larger clone one base away. The CDR3 nucleotides are TGTGCCAGCAATGAATCTCCTGCAGGGGCCTACGAGCAGTACTTC. Its protein is CASNESPAGAYEQYF. J is TRBJ2-7 and V is TRBV2; possibly TRBD1 for D (6 bases). From germline, CDR1 is SNHLY and CDR2 FYNNEI. This CDR3 is 15 amino acids long.

In its sample, this clonotype was seen many times. V gene TRBV2 combines with J gene TRBJ1-5; D not resolved. This CDR3 comprises 14 residues. Germline CDR1 is SNHLY and CDR2 is FYNNEI. Trimming left V 6 bases short and J 2 bases short, with 11 bases between. CDR3 sequence: CASRAPGGNQPQHF. In nucleotides, the CDR3 is TGTGCCAGCAGGGCCCCGGGCGGCAATCAGCCCCAGCATTTT. Full variable domain (remainder filled in from reference TRBV2 and TRBJ1-5): EPEVTQTPSHQVTQMGQEVILRCVPISNHLYFYWYRQILGQKVEFLVSFYNNEISEKSEIFDDQFSVERPDGSNFTLKIRSTKLEDSAMYFCASRAPGGNQPQHFGDGTRLSIL.

This clonotype was counted between two and nine times. The DNA of the CDR3 is TGCAGTGCTAACCGCAGGGAGAACACCGGGGAGCTGTTTTTT. Translated: CSANRRENTGELFF. This chain joins TRBV20-1 and TRBJ2-2; tentative D call: TRBD1 (5 bases). V was clipped by 4 bases and J by 1 base, with 10 bases between them. Germline-derived CDR1 and CDR2 are DFQATT and SNEGSKA (reference sequence). This CDR3 contains 14 residues.

Many counts were recorded for this clonotype. The chain has TRBV20-1 and TRBJ2-5; 10 bases are shared with TRBD2. V was clipped by 5 bases and J by 3 bases; unmatched bases: 9. Germline assignment: CDR1 DFQATT and CDR2 SNEGSKA (reference sequence). The CDR3 contains 15 residues. Here the CDR3 reads CSAPGLASSEETQYF. The CDR3 DNA sequence: TGCAGTGCTCCGGGACTAGCGAGTAGTGAAGAGACCCAGTACTTC.

The J gene is TRBJ2-2, the V gene TRBV11-3; D remains unclear. V was shortened by 3 bases and J by 0 bases, with 11 bases between the two germline ends. Germline CDR1 is SGHNT and CDR2 is YENEEA. This CDR3 is built from 16 residues. CDR3 bases: TGTGCCAGCAGCTTCGGTGGGGTGACGAACACCGGGGAGCTGTTTTTT. It specifies CASSFGGVTNTGELFF.

This clonotype was seen a single time. For the CDR3, the DNA is TGCGCCAGCAGCCAAGATCCTCCAGCGGGGGGCGTGGATACGCAGTATTTT. Protein product: CASSQDPPAGGVDTQYF. The chain couples TRBV4-1 to TRBJ2-3; 9 bases are a match to TRBD2. Per the germline V gene, CDR1 is MGHRA and CDR2 is YSYEKL. The trim removed 0 bases at V and 6 bases at J, leaving 10 bases unmatched. The CDR3 has 17 residues.

The genes are TRBV19 and TRBJ2-3; D gene ambiguous. Germline values: CDR1 LNHDA, CDR2 SQIVND (reference sequence). This CDR3 spans 12 amino acids. In DNA, the CDR3 is TGTGTAGGGCAGGATGACACAGATACGCAGTATTTT. Amino acids: CVGQDDTDTQYF.

The J gene is TRBJ1-1, the V gene TRBV19; tentatively, D is TRBD1 (6 bases). Germline lookup yields CDR1 LNHDA and CDR2 SQIVND (reference sequence). The CDR3 covers 16 residues. V was cut by 6 bases and J by 2 bases, with 19 bases left in between. Here the CDR3 reads CASRGGGQSRNTEAFF. The CDR3, as DNA: TGTGCCAGTAGGGGGGGCGGACAGTCCCGCAACACTGAAGCTTTCTTT.

On this clonotype: At one end, the junction sequence differs from germline, possibly due to a read error. The chain links TRBV19 to TRBJ2-1, with 11 bases identical to TRBD2. CDR3 length: 20 amino acids. CDR1 and CDR2 (germline): LNHDA, SQIVND (reference sequence). The CDR3 nucleotides are TGTGCCAGGAGTATATCCTTAGCGGGGGGGTCCCCGAGCTCCTACAATGAGCAGTTCTTC. It yields the protein CARSISLAGGSPSSYNEQFF.

Notes on this clonotype: Since a much larger clone is just one base distant, this may be a read error. This CDR3 is missing its conserved last phenylalanine or tryptophan, likely due to a read error. The chain joins TRBV27 to TRBJ2-7, with 9 bases identical to TRBD1. Germline V lookup: CDR1 MNHEY, CDR2 SMNVEV (reference sequence). The V segment lost 3 bases and the J segment 2 bases; nucleotides outside the gene matches: 5. The CDR3 extends over 15 amino acids. The DNA for the CDR3 is TGTGCCAGCAGTTTCCGCGGACAGGGGACCTACGAGCAGTACATC. Translation gives CASSFRGQGTYEQYI.

V is TRBV6-2 or TRBV6-3 and J is TRBJ1-1; D is possibly TRBD1 (5 bases). The V end lost 4 bases, the J end lost 7 bases, and 13 bases lay between the germline ends. The germline V gene has CDR1 MNHEY and CDR2 SVGEGT. The CDR3 runs 13 residues. The CDR3 bases are TGTGCCAGCAGTTTCGGACACAATCTTGAAGCTTTCTTT. As protein: CASSFGHNLEAFF.

In its sample, this clonotype was seen many times. CDR3 amino acids: CAWRDNNQPQHF. CDR3 DNA sequence: TGTGCCTGGAGGGACAACAATCAGCCCCAGCATTTT. V is TRBV30 and J is TRBJ1-5; D is possibly TRBD1 (5 bases). This CDR3 is 12 amino acids long. Germline values: CDR1 GTSNPN, CDR2 SVGIG (reference sequence). V was shortened by 3 bases and J by 3 bases, with 6 bases between the two germline ends.

The J gene is TRBJ2-2, the V gene TRBV14; 8 positions match TRBD2. The CDR3 spans 15 residues. Germline V gives CDR1 SGHDN, CDR2 FVKESK. V shed 4 bases, J shed 6 bases, and the junction held 7 bases outside the gene matches. CDR3: CASSPAGGRSGELFF. CDR3 sequence (DNA): TGTGCCAGCAGCCCCGCGGGGGGCCGCTCCGGGGAGCTGTTTTTT.

This clonotype was seen a few times. The rearrangement links TRBV5-1 to TRBJ1-5; 7 bases match TRBD1. Trimming removed 0 bases from V and 6 bases from J; junction bases left unmatched: 6. The CDR3 totals 15 residues. CDR1 is SGHRS, CDR2 YFSETQ, per germline. The chain's CDR3 is CASSLGVGGGQPQHF. As DNA, the CDR3 is TGCGCCAGCAGCTTGGGGGTAGGGGGCGGTCAGCCCCAGCATTTT. Combining the CDR3 with reference TRBV5-1 and TRBJ1-5 gives the whole variable domain KAGVTQTPRYLIKTRGQQVTLSCSPISGHRSVSWYQQTPGQGLQFLFEYFSETQRNKGNFPGRFSGRQFSNSRSEMNVSTLELGDSALYLCASSLGVGGGQPQHFGDGTRLSIL.